Listed below are T cell receptor beta chains from one sample, sequenced in a study of lymphopenia after photon versus proton radiotherapy. The repertoire was sequenced with immunoSEQ multiplex PCR; TCRdb's copy has only in-frame clones and lacks some. The repertoire holds approximately 91,000 clones, with around four fifths as singletons. The source was peripheral blood, collected from a patient treated with proton-based radiotherapy. The receptors were sampled from a man between 60 and 70 years old with pancreatic cancer. The CDR3 runs from the conserved cysteine through the conserved F or W.

v_call	j_call	cdr3_aa
TRBV5-1	TRBJ1-2	CASSRTGASGYGYTF
TRBV10-2	TRBJ1-4	CASSKGGGRNEKLFF
TRBV27	TRBJ1-1	CASSSQGAWNTEAFF
TRBV5-5	TRBJ1-1	CASSLTGGTEAFF
TRBV2	TRBJ1-4	CASSPDSRSEKLFF
TRBV29-1	TRBJ2-1	CSVGYLGMGVNEQFF
TRBV30	TRBJ1-4	CACRTRDRLNEKLFF
TRBV5-1	TRBJ1-1	CASSLSAGNTEAFF
TRBV10-3	TRBJ2-1	CAIREGGGAYNEQFF
TRBV7-2	TRBJ1-4	CASSIGPATNEKLFF
TRBV30	TRBJ2-7	CAWSVGGSGPYEQYF
TRBV23-1	TRBJ2-7	CASSLARLREEQYF
TRBV29-1	TRBJ2-1	CSVALAGYNEQFF
TRBV9	TRBJ2-5	CASSVVDRGYQETQYF
TRBV6-5	TRBJ2-7	CASSPLTGSYEQYF
TRBV7-2	TRBJ2-1	CATRPGGNEQFF
TRBV4-1	TRBJ1-5	CASSLGPTSNQPQHF
TRBV5-1	TRBJ2-3	CASSLESGRSDTQYF
TRBV18	TRBJ1-2	CASSPARNNENYGYTF
TRBV28	TRBJ1-2	CAIGTGVLGYTF
TRBV5-5	TRBJ2-7	CASSRDYLYEQYF
TRBV5-1	TRBJ2-2	CASRAFGNTGELFF
TRBV4-3	TRBJ2-5	CASSQGLAQTQYF
TRBV6-1	TRBJ1-5	CASRQSLSNQPQHF
TRBV29-1	TRBJ2-6	CSGVSGANVLTF
TRBV9	TRBJ1-2	CASSASGTGGYGYTF
TRBV19	TRBJ2-2	CASSFLQGAANTGELFF
TRBV5-1	TRBJ2-3	CASSLFATSTDTQYF
TRBV4-3	TRBJ2-7	CASSQINSGLPYEQYF
TRBV7-9	TRBJ2-1	CASSFSVLRNEQFF
TRBV25-1	TRBJ2-3	CGGLAGDHGTDTQYF
TRBV5-1	TRBJ2-7	CASSGEGISYEQYF
TRBV6-5	TRBJ1-3	CASSRSGGSGNTIYF
TRBV15	TRBJ2-5	CATSSRTVVGGETQYF
TRBV18	TRBJ2-5	CASSPLVAGASGETQYF
TRBV7-6	TRBJ2-7	CASSSPGTGGYEQYF
TRBV7-9	TRBJ2-1	CASSSTGLAGGNEQFF
TRBV7-2	TRBJ2-1	CASSPGKFF
TRBV5-4	TRBJ1-2	CASSLRTGGYTF
TRBV29-1	TRBJ2-1	CSALWTEQFF
TRBV6-1	TRBJ1-1	CASSDPGRSNTEAFF
TRBV18	TRBJ2-1	CASSPGQGWNEQFF
TRBV11-2	TRBJ2-1	CASSFASGRFDEQFF
TRBV27	TRBJ1-1	CASRTDLQKTEAFF
TRBV15	TRBJ2-1	CATSRDLEAEQFF
TRBV2	TRBJ2-1	CASSGGGASYNEQFF
TRBV27	TRBJ2-6	CASRWSGANVLTF